These T cell receptor beta chains were read from a single sample in a study of beta chain features in type 1 diabetes. Using immunoSEQ multiplex PCR, the repertoire was profiled, and TCRdb retains in-frame clones only, with some absent. The sample lists 900,000 or so clones, roughly 16% seen once, with 0.023% in the top ten. Sequencing was done on a sample of naive CD4+ T cells from blood. These receptors were obtained from a woman under 30 in good health. The CDR3 runs from the conserved cysteine through the conserved F or W. A D gene is named only where the DNA matches it firmly.

>TRBV2|TRBD2
CASIFELAGLYTQYF
>TRBV28|NA
CASSPGDLTNEKLFF
>TRBV10-3|TRBD1
CAISGQGQETQYF
>TRBV10-3|TRBD1
CASSGTGIGYGNTIYF
>TRBV5-1|NA
CASSSDTWNYEQYF
>TRBV28|TRBD2
CASSSGLAGGNEQFF
>TRBV28|NA
CASSPQGRPTYEQYF
>TRBV28|TRBD1
CASKTGGIFYEQYF
>TRBV2|NA
CASRRTENEQYF
>TRBV15|NA
CATSRDAAGSTDTQYF
>TRBV21-1|NA
CASSKKVTYILNTEAFF
>TRBV29-1|NA
CSVDSLANYGYTF
>TRBV18|TRBD1
CASSPPGRTGPLYGYTF
>TRBV7-8|TRBD2
CASNGLAVQETQYF
>TRBV5-4|NA
CASSPDTDTGELFF
>TRBV18|NA
CASSPPTGVAETQYF
>TRBV6-5|NA
CASSSRGLPQHF
>TRBV9|NA
CASSPQRYNEQFF
>TRBV9|NA
CASSESTGYSYEQYF
>TRBV7-9|NA
CAGSLRGSVETQYF
>TRBV6-6|TRBD1
CASRPGQKNTEAFF
>TRBV14|NA
CASSKISNHGGDTQYF
>TRBV12-5|TRBD2
CASGLIGLEWIQFF
>TRBV4-3|NA
CASSQDLGLRVVDTQYF
>TRBV28|NA
CASNIGGDNEQFF
>TRBV28|NA
CASSFLLGTYEQYF
>TRBV7-2|TRBD2
CASSLTGGFGANVLTF
>TRBV19|NA
CASKVADGGDEQYF
>TRBV6-5|NA
CASSLQAYGYTF
>TRBV7-6|NA
CASSSGISGANVLTF
>TRBV7-2|NA
CASSSVPQNEQFF
>TRBV7-9|TRBD2
CASSFRELAGGETQYF
>TRBV5-4|NA
CASSWRGSPYGYTF
>TRBV2|NA
CASGRGTAYGYTF
>TRBV6-5|NA
CASSDRVQPQHF
>TRBV7-8|TRBD2
CASSPDRTSGRATTYEQYF
>TRBV11-1|TRBD2
CASSLLAGAGEQYF
>TRBV7-3|TRBD2
CASSLIPSGSKNEQFF
>TRBV19|NA
CASTPVLIVGGTRDTEAFF
>TRBV6-6|NA
CASSYLGVAYEQYF
>TRBV20-1|NA
CSARVRDEQFF
>TRBV20-1|NA
CSAQGNEKLFF
>TRBV28|NA
CASSGPRLERDNNEQFF
>TRBV7-9|NA
CASSPNLAGYEQYF
>TRBV29-1|NA
CSALRDKYNEQFF
>TRBV14|NA
CASSRFDETQYF
>TRBV11-1|TRBD1
CASSFGQGLGYTEAFF
>TRBV10-2|TRBD1
CASSLRQGSVSGELFF
>TRBV28|TRBD2
CASSSWTSGSNNEQFF
>TRBV11-3|NA
CASSIPGLEAFF
>TRBV7-2|NA
CASSLALLNQPQHF
>TRBV18|TRBD1
CASSAYRGTQYF
>TRBV5-6|TRBD1
CASSPVVGQGAYGYTF
>TRBV19|NA
CASSRSGQIYNEQFF